This TCR beta chain was documented in a study of cytomegalovirus exposure and HLA in healthy donors (dated by TCRdb to 2017 to 2019). Study-wide context: An earlier analysis of about 560 of the donors reported 250 to 300 Gb of sequence data and 95 million to 130 million unique TCR beta sequences obtained from some 200 million T cells. The study used immunosequencing to profile the T cell repertoires of approximately 640 subjects and linked those repertoires to cytomegalovirus serostatus. An early release that covered more than 550 HLA-typed donors contained 250 to 350 gigabases of sequencing data and 75 million to 100 million unique TCR sequences. Four or five DR-DQ haplotypes were handled as single units for association and clustering because linkage in the cohort was strong. Across roughly 420 genotyped donors of the cohort, an average of roughly 250,000 unique TCR beta nucleotide sequences per donor were sequenced, and around 20% of those sequences were non-productive. Typing coverage differed by locus: A, B, C, DRB1 and DQB1 were typed in roughly 620-640 donors, DQA1 in 500 to 550, DPA1 in some 610, and DPB1 in 400 to 480. To study patterns of TCR occurrence, a later analysis re-analyzed previously published TCR beta repertoires from 600 to 750 donors and added high-resolution HLA genotyping. In an earlier analysis of roughly 600 of the donors, high-throughput TCR beta sequencing was used to judge whether each TCR beta V gene segment behaved as functional or pseudogenic. All discovery cohort repertoires had been generated using a single sequencing platform. HLA typing covered class I and class II loci at four-digit resolution. Rather than drawing on any new phenotypic data, the later analysis identified candidate immune exposures from TCR beta sequences and the way those sequences occurred across donors. In addition to the first cohort of roughly 700 subjects, a separate validation cohort of 120 different subjects was used. Donor age, sex, ethnicity and CMV serostatus were compiled together with the repertoire data. To predict cytomegalovirus infection status, the study brought together high-throughput TCR immunosequencing, statistical association of individual TCRs with disease status, and machine learning. Of the roughly 400 genotyped donors, over 70% fell in the genetic ancestry cluster associated with self-reported Caucasian donors. A later genetic analysis used genome-wide SNP genotypes for about 60% of the roughly 700 donors, treating that subset as a discovery cohort. The aim of the study was to test whether cataloging public T cell receptors could identify signatures of past pathogen exposure. Points the paper makes about the study in general: The classifier was reported to diagnose cytomegalovirus status with high specificity and sensitivity in both the original and validation cohorts. Because the 87-base-pair reads could not distinguish some IMGT-functional V segments, including TRBV6-2 and TRBV6-3, those segments were excluded. Because HLA typing was unavailable for some donors at each locus, only the typed subset was used in association tests. The authors suggested that the approach could potentially be generalized to other disease states and immunological phenotypes. An earlier analysis of around 500 of the donors showed that most TCR beta V segments appeared in productive rearrangements either about 87% or about 30% of the time, which broadly matched IMGT annotations. V-gene and J-gene trimming of TCR beta chains was associated with a missense DCLRE1C variant in a later genetic analysis, and the association was replicated in an independent cohort. In a later genetic analysis, fewer N-insertions in productive TCRs were reported among donors in an Asian-associated ancestry cluster than the roughly 670-donor mean. According to a later analysis, parvovirus B19, influenza, CMV and Epstein-Barr virus appeared linked to several top co-occurrence clusters. When HLA alleles, especially DR and DQ, strongly co-occurred, attributing TCR associations to individual alleles was difficult. At a false discovery rate of 0.05, a later analysis linked 16,000 or so TCR beta sequences to specific HLA alleles. Linkage disequilibrium might explain the correlated functional status among segregating V segments, but an unknown experimental factor could not be excluded. A later analysis found that HLA-associated TCR beta chains were more clonally expanded and had lower generation probabilities than equally common non-associated chains. Because counts were too low, about 18 rarely observed V segments, including chromosome 9 orphons, were left out of the earlier analysis of about 620 of the donors. Immune exposure information for the cohort was limited to CMV serostatus. Across donors, most TCR sequences were observed very rarely, whereas some public TCRs were present in many individuals. In a later analysis, TCR association rates were found to vary across HLA loci, with the most associated TCRs seen for DRB1 alleles and the fewest for HLA-C alleles. According to a later analysis, most CMV-associated TCR beta chains appeared to be HLA-restricted, and the HLA associations seemed to be driven largely by CMV exposure. In vitro tests confirmed that a few of the cytomegalovirus-associated TCR beta chains recognize cytomegalovirus antigens. The cohort was sequenced for TCR beta chains only, and without alpha or paired-chain data the features that could be detected were limited. A further reported finding was that TCR beta sequences accurately predicted the HLA-A and HLA-B alleles for most subjects in the first cohort. The sequencing pipeline was judged likely to have produced a cluster of highly shared sequence variants as a technical artifact. The study listed 150 to 200 TCR beta chains as associated with cytomegalovirus. The presence/absence analyses assumed that sequencing depth was roughly uniform across donors, and that assumption may not be true.

As for this clone: What antigen it recognizes has not been identified. No base-level quality is on record; no much larger clone is a single base apart.

In total, approximately 700 healthy bone marrow donors made up the cohort. Cohort members were all nominally healthy when sampled, although unrecorded immune exposures were likely present. The donor was CMV seronegative and was included in the group of several hundred seronegative cohort members. A peripheral blood sample was provided by each donor, and peripheral blood mononuclear cells were used for TCR beta sequencing. Genomic DNA was extracted from the blood cell samples with the Qiagen DNeasy Blood Extraction Kit. Library method: the immunoSEQ multiplex PCR assay. For the multiplex PCR, a mixture combining 60 forward primers for TCR Vbeta segments and 13 reverse primers for TCR Jbeta segments was used. A multiplex PCR assay on genomic DNA amplified the CDR3 region of rearranged TCR beta genes. The amplified TCR beta libraries were sequenced on the Illumina HiSeq System as 87-base-pair reads. In the source study's methods: A later analysis counted 65 million to 90 million unique TCR beta chains across the 690 or so repertoires, and some 11 million of these chains were shared by at least two donors. To remove PCR and sequencing errors, raw reads were error-corrected and collapsed into unique sequences using a nearest-neighbor algorithm that merged closely related sequences. V, D and J gene segments were assigned by aligning CDR3 sequences to IMGT reference sequences. Each retained sequence needed at least a six-nucleotide match to both a V gene segment and a J gene segment. A rearrangement was called productive if the CDR3 had no stop codons and remained in frame with V and J, and every other rearrangement was called non-productive. CDR3 was defined by IMGT convention, running from the second conserved V-encoded cysteine to the conserved J-encoded phenylalanine. Sequences without an unambiguous match to a single V gene segment were excluded from the earlier analysis of almost 600 of the donors. In an earlier analysis of more than 500 of the donors, a V segment was called functional when productive rearrangements were above 56.7%, and segregating when the standard deviation between donors exceeded 5%. A statistical classification framework was developed to diagnose cytomegalovirus status using the catalog of TCR beta chain sequences. A later analysis assigned V and J genes by comparing TCR nucleotide sequences with IMGT/GENE-DB human TR gene sequences. In a later analysis, CDR3 sequences and most-parsimonious VDJ recombination scenarios were assigned using the TCRdist pipeline. In a later analysis, every TCR beta chain was defined by the combination of its CDR3 amino acid sequence and its V-gene family, and reads without a unique V-gene family were dropped. In a later analysis, 450 to 600 highly shared, low-generation-probability nucleotide sequences were removed to address suspected cross-contamination and a sequencing artifact. A later analysis calculated a clonal expansion index for each public chain from normalized within-repertoire ranks of inferred template counts. In a later analysis, generation probabilities were computed using a VDJ recombination model fitted to out-of-frame rearrangements, and the results were checked against IGoR. Hypergeometric tests were used in a later analysis to score TCR-TCR, TCR-HLA and TCR-CMV co-occurrence, with a repertoire-size bias correction applied to the TCR pairs. A later analysis estimated false discovery rates by permuting HLA or CMV assignments 20 times. In a later analysis, co-occurring TCRs were grouped using DBSCAN, and TCRdist sequence similarity was added for clustering within HLA-allele-positive subsets. Co-occurrence clustering excluded repertoires with fewer than 30,000 or more than 120,000 public chains, plus five with anomalous nucleotide sharing. TCRdb took over this immuneACCESS table, retaining in-frame rearrangements with V and J assigned. Such tables are incomplete; in checked studies, under half of the missing clones stem from an unresolved V gene, and the remainder is unexplained. V, J and clone size reflect that table, while D and trimming were determined from the DNA. The sample includes tens of thousands of clones, with about 70% observed a single time. The ten largest clonotypes hold under 2.5% of the sample.

Unmatched junction bases come to 6, with V trimmed by 6 bases and J by 0 bases. Including the terminal cysteine and phenylalanine, the CDR3 comprises 15 residues. The kept DNA is CDR3 alone, 45 bases in frame from the first base. CDR1 SNHLY and CDR2 FYNNEI were looked up in the germline V gene. The sequenced sample was PBMCs. This chain joins TRBV2 to TRBJ2-3; the junction holds 7 bases that match TRBD2. The source of this sequence is a man between 25 and 39 years old in good health and CMV-seronegative. The DNA sequence reads TGTGCCAGCAGACCTAGCGGTGCTAGCACAGATACGCAGTATTTT. Protein translation: CASRPSGASTDTQYF.